The rows below give T cell receptor beta chains drawn from one sample of a study of blood T cell repertoires in COVID-19. Sequenced by immunoSEQ multiplex PCR; TCRdb stores in-frame clones only, minus some. Seen here are around 100,000 clones, around 85% observed once, and the top ten hold around 15%. Sequencing was performed on peripheral blood. These receptors all stem from a man in his fifties with active or convalescent COVID-19. Each CDR3 is given with its conserved first and last residue. The D gene is left open where the match is weak. Size is stated for part of the rows, as once, few or many counts, or as a class when the clone is expanded.

D gene	V gene	J gene	clone size	CDR3 DNA	CDR3 protein
TRBD2	TRBV5-6	TRBJ2-1	NA	TGTGCCAGCAGCTTGTTGACAGGACTAGCGGGTCACAATGAGCAGTTCTTC	CASSLLTGLAGHNEQFF
NA	TRBV7-2	TRBJ1-2	NA	TGTGCCAGCAGCGTTGGGACATATCTCCGACAAGAGGGCTCCACCTTC	CASSVGTYLRQEGSTF
NA	TRBV7-8	TRBJ1-4	NA	TGTGCCAGCAGCTCGAGCCTCCGGGTCAGTGGTGAAAAACTGTTTTTT	CASSSSLRVSGEKLFF
TRBD1	TRBV12-3/TRBV12-4	TRBJ1-1	once	TGTGCCAGCAGTTTAGGGGACAGGGGAGGGGCTTTCTTT	CASSLGDRGGAFF
TRBD2	TRBV5-1	TRBJ2-1	once	TGCGCCAGCAGAGGGACTAGTTCTTCCAATGAGCAGTTCTTC	CASRGTSSSNEQFF
NA	TRBV9	TRBJ1-1	NA	TGTGCCAGCAGCTCCCTCGAGCCCTGCAACACTGAAGCTTTCTTT	CASSSLEPCNTEAFF
NA	TRBV5-5	TRBJ1-5	NA	TGTGCCAGCAGCTTGTTCCGCGACACCCAGACGAATCAGCCCCAGCATTTT	CASSLFRDTQTNQPQHF
TRBD2	TRBV5-4	TRBJ2-3	few	TGTGCCAGCAGATATAGCGGGAGGGCCCCAGATACGCAGTATTTT	CASRYSGRAPDTQYF
TRBD1	TRBV24-1	TRBJ1-1	NA	TGTGCCACCAGTGGCGGGACAGGGAAGGCTGAAGCTTTCTTT	CATSGGTGKAEAFF
TRBD1	TRBV7-3	TRBJ2-7	NA	TGTGCCAGCAGCTTAGCCGGGACAGGTTCTCACGAGCAGTACTTC	CASSLAGTGSHEQYF
NA	TRBV3-1/TRBV3-2	TRBJ1-2	once	TGTGCCAGCAGCCAAGATAGGCGGGGCCCCGATCACTATGGCTACACCTTC	CASSQDRRGPDHYGYTF
NA	TRBV3-1/TRBV3-2	TRBJ1-5	few	TGTGCCAGCAGCCAAGCGAACGGAGATCAGCCCCAGCATTTT	CASSQANGDQPQHF
NA	TRBV12-3/TRBV12-4	TRBJ1-4	NA	TGTGCCAGCAGCCCCTTATCGAATGAAAAACTGTTTTTT	CASSPLSNEKLFF
TRBD2	TRBV11-3	TRBJ2-3	NA	TGTGCCAGCAGCTTAGGTGGGGGGGAAGATACGCAGTATTTT	CASSLGGGEDTQYF
NA	TRBV4-2	TRBJ2-1	NA	TGTGCCAGCAGCCAAGCATCTAGCGAGACCTACAATGAGCAGTTCTTC	CASSQASSETYNEQFF
TRBD2	TRBV2	TRBJ2-1	NA	TGTGCCAGCAGCCTCCGGGGACTAGGGGAAGGCGAGCAGTTCTTC	CASSLRGLGEGEQFF
NA	TRBV25-1	TRBJ1-3	NA	TGTGCCAGCAAGGACAGCAACTCTGGAAACACCATATATTTT	CASKDSNSGNTIYF
NA	TRBV3-1/TRBV3-2	TRBJ1-1	NA	TGTGCCAGCAGCCCGGGGGGAATTGGTGAAGCTTTCTTT	CASSPGGIGEAFF
NA	TRBV29-1	TRBJ2-1	NA	TGCAGCGTGAACGGGGACAATGAGCAGTTCTTC	CSVNGDNEQFF
NA	TRBV7-9	TRBJ2-3	NA	TGTGCCAGCGGTCTCGGGGGAGAGGTGACAGATACGCAGTATTTT	CASGLGGEVTDTQYF
TRBD1	TRBV19	TRBJ1-5	NA	TGTGCCAGTAGTTCCCTGGAGGCAGGGGGCTGGGGCAATCAGCCCCAGCATTTT	CASSSLEAGGWGNQPQHF
TRBD1	TRBV29-1	TRBJ1-2	once	TGCAGCGTTGAAGAGGGACAGGGCTATGGCTACACCTTC	CSVEEGQGYGYTF
TRBD1	TRBV9	TRBJ2-5	few	TGTGCCAGCAGCGTAGGGGGGACAGGGAGAAAAGAGACCCAGTACTTC	CASSVGGTGRKETQYF
TRBD1	TRBV7-8	TRBJ1-2	NA	TGTGCCAGCAGCTTGGACAGGGGCTATGGCTACACCTTC	CASSLDRGYGYTF
NA	TRBV29-1	TRBJ2-7	NA	TGCAGCGTTGTGAGCGGAGCGTACTCCTACGAGCAGTACTTC	CSVVSGAYSYEQYF
TRBD2	TRBV12-5	TRBJ2-5	NA	TGTGCTAGTGGTTTACAACTAGCGGGGGCTGAGACCCAGTACTTC	CASGLQLAGAETQYF
NA	TRBV7-9	TRBJ2-7	NA	TGTGCCAGCAGCTTATCCAGCGAGTCCTACGAGCAGTACTTC	CASSLSSESYEQYF
NA	TRBV19	TRBJ1-2	NA	TGTGCCAGTAGTATTTGGGGGGACCGCGATGGCTACACCTTC	CASSIWGDRDGYTF
NA	TRBV5-1	TRBJ1-1	once	TGCGCCAGCAGCTTGAAAGGGGACACTGAAGCTTTCTTT	CASSLKGDTEAFF
TRBD2	TRBV5-1	TRBJ2-7	NA	TGCGCCAGCAGCTTGGCTTCCGGCGGGAGTAGCTACGAGCAGTACTTC	CASSLASGGSSYEQYF
NA	TRBV13	TRBJ2-3	NA	TGTGCCAGCAGCTTTACTAGGAACGGGCAGTATTTT	CASSFTRNGQYF
TRBD2	TRBV6-1	TRBJ2-3	NA	TGTGCCAGCAGTGAGACTAGCGGAGGCACAGATACGCAGTATTTT	CASSETSGGTDTQYF
TRBD1	TRBV5-5	TRBJ1-1	NA	TGTGCCAGCAGCTTGCTAGGACAGGGTAACACTGAAGCTTTCTTT	CASSLLGQGNTEAFF
NA	TRBV4-1	TRBJ1-6	NA	TGCGCCAGCAGCCAAGAAGCCTCCTCCCTCTCACCCCTCCACTTT	CASSQEASSLSPLHF
TRBD2	TRBV5-8	TRBJ2-1	NA	TGTGCCAGCAGTAAGACCGGGACTAGCGGACATGAGCAGTTCTTC	CASSKTGTSGHEQFF
NA	TRBV6-5	TRBJ2-7	NA	TGTGCCAGCAGTACCGCTGGGGGGACCTACGAGCAGTACTTC	CASSTAGGTYEQYF
NA	TRBV11-2	TRBJ2-2	NA	TGTGCCAGCAGCTCGATCACAGGGAGATCTCTGCTGTTTTTT	CASSSITGRSLLFF